These T cell receptor beta chains were read from a single sample in a study of blood T cell repertoires in COVID-19. The table came from immunoSEQ multiplex PCR; TCRdb's copy has only in-frame clones and leaves some out. This table holds about 290,000 clones, approximately 91% found once. Material: peripheral blood. Receptors originate from a woman aged 40 to 50 who had recovered from COVID-19. The CDR3 runs from the conserved cysteine through the conserved F or W. Each record gives: clone size, J gene, V gene, D gene, CDR3 DNA, CDR3 protein. A D gene is named only where the DNA matches it firmly. Size is stated for part of the rows, as once, few or many counts, or as a class when the clone is expanded.

>.|TRBJ2-7|TRBV10-3|TRBD2
TGTGCCATCAGGTCCACTAGCGGGAGCTACGAGCAGTACTTC
CAIRSTSGSYEQYF
>.|TRBJ2-7|TRBV18|TRBD1
TGTGCCAGCTCACCTGGGGACAGCTACGAGCAGTACTTC
CASSPGDSYEQYF
>.|TRBJ1-4|TRBV15|.
TGTGCCACCAGCAGAGACGCCGGGGTAGAGGAAAAACTGTTTTTT
CATSRDAGVEEKLFF
>.|TRBJ2-1|TRBV5-6|.
TGTGCCAGCAGCTTGCGGGAGTATAGCTCCTACAATGAGCAGTTCTTC
CASSLREYSSYNEQFF
>.|TRBJ1-1|TRBV5-1|.
TGCGCCAGCAGCTTGCAGTCAGGGTCAGGCACTGAAGCTTTCTTT
CASSLQSGSGTEAFF
>few|TRBJ2-3|TRBV5-1|TRBD2
TGCGCCAGCAGCTTGGTTTCGGGCGGGAGCCCCACAGATACGCAGTATTTT
CASSLVSGGSPTDTQYF
>.|TRBJ2-5|TRBV7-9|.
TGTGCCAGCAGCTTAGTGGCGGGAACCCAAGAGACCCAGTACTTC
CASSLVAGTQETQYF
>.|TRBJ1-1|TRBV18|.
TGTGCCAGCTCGAGGGGAGGGTACGACACTGAAGCTTTCTTT
CASSRGGYDTEAFF
>.|TRBJ1-2|TRBV12-3/TRBV12-4|TRBD1
TGTGCCACCACTCTCGTACCGGGACAGGGCTACACCTTC
CATTLVPGQGYTF
>.|TRBJ2-4|TRBV19|.
TGTGCCAGTAGTATATTACTCAGGGGCCAAGAAAACATTCAGTACTTC
CASSILLRGQENIQYF
>.|TRBJ2-2|TRBV27|.
TGTGCCAGCAGTTTAGAAGGCGGGTACACCGGGGAGCTGTTTTTT
CASSLEGGYTGELFF
>.|TRBJ2-3|TRBV18|TRBD1
TGTGCCAGCTCACCACCGGGACAGGGACATACCACAGATACGCAGTATTTT
CASSPPGQGHTTDTQYF
>.|TRBJ2-1|TRBV3-1/TRBV3-2|.
TGTGCCAGCAGCCAAGATCTGGCGGGCATCCCCCGTTGGGAGCAGTTCTTC
CASSQDLAGIPRWEQFF
>.|TRBJ1-2|TRBV7-9|.
TGTGCCAGCAGCCCTCAGGGTTCCCTCTCCTCTGTTGGCTACACCTTC
CASSPQGSLSSVGYTF
>.|TRBJ2-1|TRBV2|TRBD2
TGTGCCAGCAGCCGACGGACTAGCGGCGGGAGGGATGAGCAGTTCTTC
CASSRRTSGGRDEQFF
>.|TRBJ2-3|TRBV6-6|.
TGTGCCAGCAGTTACTCACCAGGGTATAGCACAGATACGCAGTATTTT
CASSYSPGYSTDTQYF
>once|TRBJ2-2|TRBV13|TRBD1
TGTGCCAGCAGCCCTAGGGGGCGCACCGGGGAGCTGTTTTTT
CASSPRGRTGELFF
>.|TRBJ2-7|TRBV7-2|.
TGTGCCAGCAGCTTAGCGGGCGGCCAGGGCCTATACGAGCAGTACTTC
CASSLAGGQGLYEQYF
>once|TRBJ1-6|TRBV4-1|.
TGCGCCAGCAGCCAAGAAGAGGAGGCAAGCAATAATTCACCCCTCCACTTT
CASSQEEEASNNSPLHF
>.|TRBJ1-2|TRBV5-6|.
TGTGCCAGCAGCCCTCGAACCTGGCGGTATGGCTACACCTTC
CASSPRTWRYGYTF
>.|TRBJ1-3|TRBV3-1/TRBV3-2|.
TGTGCCAGCAGCCAAGATACAGTCTCTGGAAACACCATATATTTT
CASSQDTVSGNTIYF
>few|TRBJ2-7|TRBV11-3|TRBD1
TGTGCCAGCAGCCTGAGTGGGACAGGGTCCTACGAGCAGTACTTC
CASSLSGTGSYEQYF
>.|TRBJ1-4|TRBV29-1|TRBD1
TGCAGCGTTGGGGGACAGACAAATGAAAAACTGTTTTTT
CSVGGQTNEKLFF
>.|TRBJ2-3|TRBV11-2|.
TGTGCCAGCAGCCCCATGGCAGTTAGCACAGATACGCAGTATTTT
CASSPMAVSTDTQYF
>.|TRBJ2-1|TRBV4-1|.
TGCGCCAGCAAGGTAGCGATCCGCTCCTACAATGAGCAGTTCTTC
CASKVAIRSYNEQFF
>once|TRBJ1-2|TRBV6-6|.
TGTGCCAGCAGTTACTCGTCGTCCGGGGGCTACACCTTC
CASSYSSSGGYTF
>.|TRBJ2-7|TRBV19|TRBD1
TGTGCCAGTTCTCCAGGACAGGGTCGGGGCGAGCAGTACTTC
CASSPGQGRGEQYF
>.|TRBJ2-2|TRBV7-8|TRBD2
TGTGCCAGCAACCCTAGCGGGACATTAATATCTACCGGGGAGCTGTTTTTT
CASNPSGTLISTGELFF
>once|TRBJ1-3|TRBV10-3|TRBD1
TGTGCCATCAGTGCCGGGCCTACAGGGGTAGGAGACACCATATATTTT
CAISAGPTGVGDTIYF
>.|TRBJ1-3|TRBV29-1|.
TGCAGCGTTGACGTTGGAAACACCATATATTTT
CSVDVGNTIYF
>.|TRBJ2-1|TRBV19|.
TGTGCCAGTAGTATATATTCGGGTAATGAGCAGTTCTTC
CASSIYSGNEQFF
>.|TRBJ2-3|TRBV9|TRBD2
TGTGCCAGCAGCGACGCCGGGACTAGCAAGGATACGCAGTATTTT
CASSDAGTSKDTQYF
>.|TRBJ1-1|TRBV28|TRBD1
TGTGCCAGCAGACCATACTGGGACAGGAACACTGAAGCTTTCTTT
CASRPYWDRNTEAFF
>.|TRBJ2-7|TRBV18|.
TGTGCCAGCTCACCACCCACAGGGAGCTCCTACGAGCAGTACTTC
CASSPPTGSSYEQYF
>.|TRBJ2-7|TRBV7-6|TRBD2
TGTGCCAGCAGCCCGAGACTAGCGGGAGAGATGGGGCAGTACTTC
CASSPRLAGEMGQYF
>.|TRBJ2-1|TRBV25-1|TRBD1
TGTGCCAGCAGTGAAGTTGACAGGGTATCCTACAATGAGCAGTTCTTC
CASSEVDRVSYNEQFF
>once|TRBJ1-5|TRBV3-1/TRBV3-2|.
TGTGCCAGCAGCCAGCAACAGGTTCCCCCTTTGCATTTT
CASSQQQVPPLHF